This T cell receptor beta chain was sequenced during a study of cytomegalovirus exposure and HLA in healthy donors. Study-level points and caveats: Immune exposure was documented only through CMV serostatus. TRBV6-2, TRBV6-3 and other indistinguishable V segments were excluded. In vitro confirmation showed three CMV-associated chains to be CMV antigen specific.

This clone was counted only a few times. Its antigen remains unknown. The PCR made use of 60 Vbeta and 13 Jbeta primers. This table comes from immunoSEQ multiplex PCR, and its TCRdb copy is limited to in-frame clones, with some not included. The sample holds roughly 120,000 clones, roughly four fifths seen once. Trimming removed 0 bases at V and 0 bases at J, with 8 bases between. This CDR3 spans 15 amino acids. Germline V gene lookup returns CDR1 MNHEY and CDR2 SVGAGI. The sequence was collected from a woman aged 55-70 years in good health and CMV-seropositive. The sample taken for sequencing was PBMCs. The genes are TRBV6-5 and TRBJ1-1; D not certain. CDR3 DNA sequence: TGTGCCAGCAGTTACTCTCAGGCCCTGAACACTGAAGCTTTCTTT. Amino acids: CASSYSQALNTEAFF.